This TCR beta chain was sequenced for a study of blood T cell repertoires in COVID-19. Looking at the study overall: The analysed material was cDNA or gDNA that came from T cells, B-cell-depleted T cells, or PBMCs.

Assay: immunoSEQ multiplex PCR; the TCRdb copy retains only in-frame clones and omits some. Seen here are 85,000 to 100,000 clones, 75% to 95% observed once, and the top ten hold 1.7%. The CDR3 totals 11 residues. Germline V gene data show CDR1 as SNHLY and CDR2 as FYNNEI. V lost 10 bases and J 8 bases, leaving 11 bases between the germline ends. The rearrangement joins TRBV2 to TRBJ1-4; D remains ambiguous. This receptor was taken from a man in his fifties or sixties with acute or convalescent COVID-19. The sequenced sample consisted of peripheral blood. For the CDR3, the DNA is TGTGCCACCGCGAGGCAGGAAAAACTGTTTTTT. Translating it yields CATARQEKLFF.